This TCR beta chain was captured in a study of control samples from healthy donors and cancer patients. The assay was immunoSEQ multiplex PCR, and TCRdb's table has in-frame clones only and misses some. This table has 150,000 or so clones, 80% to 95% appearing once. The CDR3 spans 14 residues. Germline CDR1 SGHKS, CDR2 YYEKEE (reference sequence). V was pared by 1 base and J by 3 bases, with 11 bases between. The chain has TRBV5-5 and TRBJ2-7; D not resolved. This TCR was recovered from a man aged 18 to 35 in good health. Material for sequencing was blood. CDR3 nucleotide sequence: TGTGCCAGCAGCTTGAGGACGAGAAACTACGAGCAGTACTTC. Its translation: CASSLRTRNYEQYF. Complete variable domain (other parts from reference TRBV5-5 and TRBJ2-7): DAGVTQSPTHLIKTRGQQVTLRCSPISGHKSVSWYQQVLGQGPQFIFQYYEKEERGRGNFPDRFSARQFPNYSSELNVNALLLGDSALYLCASSLRTRNYEQYFGPGTRLTVT.